This TCR beta chain was captured by sequencing in a study of shared clonotypes between healthy human individuals. Each subset's genomic DNA was split evenly across several immunoSEQ plates. Using immunoSEQ multiplex PCR, the repertoire was profiled, and TCRdb retains in-frame clones only, with some absent. The sample carries 600,000 to 800,000 clones, over 55% recorded once. As to this clone: Its target is unknown.

The CDR3 loop spans 13 amino acids. V was shortened by 1 base and J by 8 bases, with 9 bases between the two germline ends. Germline V gives CDR1 GTSNPN, CDR2 SVGIG (reference sequence). General study results and limits: Shared across a few donors were around 5% of the naive CD4 clonotypes.

Donors had no recently reported acute infections or vaccinations and were HIV-negative. The chain recombines TRBV30 with TRBJ1-6, with D maybe TRBD1 (5 bases). This sequence was found in a woman aged 25 to 39 in good health. The sample comprised memory CD4+ T cells sorted from blood. Subset in this sample: CD45RA-negative fraction. The CDR3 DNA is TGTGCCTGGAGTGGGGCGGGGGATTCACCCCTCCACTTT. Translated: CAWSGAGDSPLHF.